The entry below gives a single TCR beta chain sequence along with its context. Its antigen is as yet unknown. This entry belongs to a study of cytomegalovirus exposure and HLA in healthy donors. The V segment lost 6 bases and the J segment 5 bases; nucleotides outside the gene matches: 13. This CDR3 region has 17 residues. Germline lookup yields CDR1 MDHEN and CDR2 SYDVKM. Study-level points and caveats: A few of the chains that were CMV-associated were confirmed in vitro to be specific for CMV antigens. Cytomegalovirus status was reportedly diagnosed by the classifier with high sensitivity and specificity. Later analysis showed most CMV-associated TCR beta chains appearing HLA-restricted.

Donors were nominally healthy when sampled, though unrecorded immune exposures were likely. 60 Vbeta and 13 Jbeta primers were used in PCR. Data came from immunoSEQ multiplex PCR; TCRdb stores just in-frame clones and leaves some out. Seen here are around 83,000 clones, around 80% observed once, and the top ten hold 4% to 5.5%. The TCR originated in a male donor in good health and CMV-seropositive. The sequencing sample was made of PBMCs. The rearrangement joins TRBV28 to TRBJ2-5, with 12 bases fitting TRBD2. The chain's CDR3 is CASSLDPSGRARETQYF. CDR3 bases: TGTGCCAGCAGCCTCGACCCTAGCGGGAGGGCGAGGGAGACCCAGTACTTC. Based on the CDR3 plus reference TRBV28 and TRBJ2-5, the full variable domain is DVKVTQSSRYLVKRTGEKVFLECVQDMDHENMFWYRQDPGLGLRLIYFSYDVKMKEKGDIPEGYSVSREKKERFSLILESASTNQTSMYLCASSLDPSGRARETQYFGPGTRLLVL.